The 19 T cell receptor beta chains in this list originate from one sample, sequenced in a study of cytomegalovirus exposure and HLA in healthy donors. Primers for the PCR totalled 60 Vbeta and 13 Jbeta. Measured with immunoSEQ multiplex PCR; TCRdb has only the in-frame clones, and not every one. Of 100,000 to 150,000 clones in the sample, about 79% were seen once. The specimen was PBMCs. Receptor source: a woman aged 45-65 years in good health and CMV-seronegative.

This chain links TRBV4-3 with TRBJ2-7, with 11 bases lining up with TRBD2. The CDR3 is 16 residues long. V shed 3 bases and J 3 bases; nucleotides not matched to a gene: 7. The germline CDR1 and CDR2 sequences are LGHNA and YSLEER. CDR3 DNA: TGCGCCAGCAGCCAGAGTGGGCTAGCGGGAGGCTACGAGCAGTACTTC. This gives the protein CASSQSGLAGGYEQYF.

The genes are TRBV2 and TRBJ2-7; TRBD1 matches at 9 bases. Unmatched junction bases numbered 10, after V lost 6 bases and J lost 4 bases. Germline V gene lookup returns CDR1 SNHLY and CDR2 FYNNEI. The CDR3 is made up of 15 amino acids. The CDR3 here is CASRRTGTGRYEQYF. Here the CDR3 DNA reads TGTGCCAGCAGGAGAACCGGGACAGGGCGGTACGAGCAGTACTTC.

The chain combines TRBV25-1 with TRBJ1-2, with 11 bases that match TRBD1. Trimming at V came to 8 bases and at J to 5 bases, leaving 1 base not matched to a gene. This CDR3 has 12 residues. Germline V gives CDR1 MGHDK, CDR2 SYGVNS. CDR3 sequence reads: CASGQGAYGYTF. DNA for the CDR3: TGTGCCAGCGGACAGGGGGCATATGGCTACACCTTC.

This clone was observed once. This chain links TRBV30 with TRBJ1-5; D not certain. Germline CDR1 GTSNPN, CDR2 SVGIG (reference sequence). This CDR3 region has 15 residues. Trimming removed 0 bases from V and 6 bases from J, with 15 bases in between. CDR3 in DNA: TGTGCCTGGAGTGTACACTCGGGGTTAGGTCAGCCCCAGCATTTT. This sequence encodes CAWSVHSGLGQPQHF.

The V call is TRBV27, the J call TRBJ2-3, with D maybe TRBD2 (5 bases). V lost 0 bases to trimming and J lost 2 bases, with 6 bases between them. CDR3 length: 14 amino acids. Germline CDR1 reads MNHEY; CDR2 reads SMNVEV (reference sequence). CDR3 loop: CASSLSDSTDTQYF. CDR3 nucleotides: TGTGCCAGCAGTTTATCGGACTCCACAGATACGCAGTATTTT.

The genes are TRBV28 and TRBJ2-7, with D unclear. The length of the CDR3 is 13 residues. The germline V and J ends were trimmed by 6 bases and 4 bases, with 13 bases remaining between them. In germline, CDR1 is MDHEN, CDR2 SYDVKM. In DNA, the CDR3 is TGTGCCAGCAGGGTGGGCAAGCAATACGAGCAGTACTTC. This translates into CASRVGKQYEQYF. The complete variable domain, with remaining parts taken from reference TRBV28 and TRBJ2-7, reads DVKVTQSSRYLVKRTGEKVFLECVQDMDHENMFWYRQDPGLGLRLIYFSYDVKMKEKGDIPEGYSVSREKKERFSLILESASTNQTSMYLCASRVGKQYEQYFGPGTRLTVT.

This clone was counted once. The V and J genes are TRBV28 and TRBJ2-2; 7 nucleotides agree with TRBD2. The CDR3 extends over 16 amino acids. Germline CDR1 reads MDHEN; CDR2 reads SYDVKM. The V segment lost 5 bases and the J segment 5 bases; nucleotides outside the gene matches: 11. The CDR3 DNA is TGTGCCAGCAGTCCGATCGGGCCGGGGGGAACCGGGGAGCTGTTTTTT. Protein: CASSPIGPGGTGELFF.

This chain joins TRBV6-5 and TRBJ2-5; weak D call: TRBD2 (6 bases). The DNA end lines up better with TRBJ2-7; the J call may be wrong. Germline CDR1 is MNHEY and CDR2 is SVGAGI. The CDR3 runs to 15 residues. The CDR3, as DNA: TGTGCCAGCAGTTACGAGAGGGAGGTCACCTACGAGCAGTACTTC. Its translation is CASSYEREVTYEQYF.

J is TRBJ2-5 and V is TRBV28, with TRBD2 matching over 10 bases. CDR3 length equals 14 residues. V was pared by 4 bases and J by 3 bases, with 2 bases of the junction left unmatched. Germline-derived CDR1 and CDR2 are MDHEN and SYDVKM. The CDR3 region is CASSWTSGEETQYF. CDR3 coding DNA: TGTGCCAGCAGTTGGACTAGCGGAGAAGAGACCCAGTACTTC.

About this clone itself: Mismatch with germline at one junction end may stem from a read error. This chain uses TRBV19 with TRBJ1-1; 7 bases agree with TRBD1. The germline CDR1 and CDR2 sequences are LNHDA and SQIVND (reference sequence). The CDR3 covers 19 residues. Here the CDR3 DNA reads TGTGCCAATAGTCTAGCTTACAGGGGACGGTTCATAGATAACACTGAAGCTTTCTTT. It translates to CANSLAYRGRFIDNTEAFF.

V gene TRBV7-3 combines with J gene TRBJ2-2, with D uncertain. CDR3 length equals 17 residues. Trimming stripped 1 base from V and 5 bases from J, with 17 bases between. Looked up from germline, CDR1 is SGHTA and CDR2 is FQGTGA. The CDR3 region is CASSLIVSTGSTGELFF. CDR3 nucleotides: TGTGCCAGCAGCTTAATTGTGTCTACCGGGTCGACCGGGGAGCTGTTTTTT.

The chain joins TRBV6-5 to TRBJ1-1; weak D call: TRBD1 (5 bases). This CDR3 is built from 13 residues. Germline lookup yields CDR1 MNHEY and CDR2 SVGAGI. Trimming stripped 2 bases from V and 1 base from J, with 5 bases between. The CDR3 coding sequence is TGTGCCAGCAGTTACACAGGGAACACTGAAGCTTTCTTT. This translates into CASSYTGNTEAFF.

This clone occurred a few times. The rearrangement uses TRBV2 and TRBJ1-3; possibly TRBD1 for D (5 bases). There are 14 residues in the CDR3. Trimming pared 7 bases from V and 2 bases from J, leaving 12 bases between. Germline CDR1 is SNHLY and CDR2 is FYNNEI. The CDR3 DNA sequence: TGTGCCAGCACTCGGGGGGATACTGGAAACACCATATATTTT. Amino acid sequence: CASTRGDTGNTIYF.

The V call is TRBV6-5, the J call TRBJ2-7; D remains unclear. The CDR3 runs 13 residues. From germline, CDR1 is MNHEY and CDR2 SVGAGI. Trimming cost V 0 bases and J 1 base, with 4 bases left between them. CDR3 region: CASSYSTSYEQYF. The CDR3 DNA reads TGTGCCAGCAGTTACTCTACTTCCTACGAGCAGTACTTC.

The chain employs TRBV28 and TRBJ1-4, with D perhaps TRBD1 (6 bases). Germline V gives CDR1 MDHEN, CDR2 SYDVKM. The CDR3 is 16 amino acids. V was trimmed by 5 bases and J by 8 bases, leaving 21 bases between them. The CDR3 reads CASSGALGGQREKLFF. DNA of the CDR3: TGTGCCAGCAGTGGGGCACTGGGGGGGCAGAGGGAAAAACTGTTTTTT.

The rearrangement uses TRBV7-3 and TRBJ2-6, with TRBD1 identical over 7 bases. Trimming removed 5 bases from V and 3 bases from J; junction bases left unmatched: 22. Germline CDR1 is SGHTA and CDR2 is FQGTGA. CDR3 length: 21 amino acids. CDR3 in DNA: TGTGCCAGCAGCCCCAGACGAGGGGGCCTCAGGGTAGTCGGTGGGGCCAACGTCCTGACTTTC. Amino acids: CASSPRRGGLRVVGGANVLTF. The variable domain in full, with the rest retrieved from reference TRBV7-3 and TRBJ2-6, is GAGVSQTPSNKVTEKGKYVELRCDPISGHTALYWYRQSLGQGPEFLIYFQGTGAADDSGLPNDRFFAVRPEGSVSTLKIQRTERGDSAVYLCASSPRRGGLRVVGGANVLTFGAGSRLTVL.

Note on this clone: Sequence at one end of the junction differs from germline and may be a read error. This chain uses TRBV7-2 with TRBJ2-1; 9 bases fit TRBD1. The CDR3 has 16 residues. Germline V gene lookup returns CDR1 SGHTA and CDR2 FQGNSA. In DNA, the CDR3 is TGTGCCAGCAGCTTGGGACAGGGAGGGACCTACAATGAACAGTTCTTC. Translation: CASSLGQGGTYNEQFF. Using reference TRBV7-2 and TRBJ2-1 for the parts outside the CDR3, the full variable domain is GAGVSQSPSNKVTEKGKDVELRCDPISGHTALYWYRQSLGQGLEFLIYFQGNSAPDKSGLPSDRFSAERTGGSVSTLTIQRTQQEDSAVYLCASSLGQGGTYNEQFFGPGTRLTVL.

The chain's CDR3 is CASSLPGGQTRDQPQHF. The CDR3 nucleotides read TGTGCCAGCAGCTTACCCGGCGGACAGACGAGGGATCAGCCCCAGCATTTT. The gene calls are TRBV7-3 and TRBJ1-5, with D tentatively TRBD1 (6 bases). Germline loops: CDR1 SGHTA, CDR2 FQGTGA. This CDR3 is 17 amino acids long. Trimming pared 2 bases from V and 5 bases from J, leaving 19 bases between.

This chain joins TRBV4-2 and TRBJ2-7, with unresolved D. The CDR3 is 13 amino acids. The germline CDR1 and CDR2 sequences are LGHNA and YNFKEQ. The V end lost 0 bases, the J end lost 4 bases, and 7 bases lay between the germline ends. CDR3 sequence: CASSQELEYEQYF. CDR3 in DNA: TGTGCCAGCAGCCAAGAGTTAGAATACGAGCAGTACTTC.